In this sample, the clone carrying this T cell receptor (beta chain) turned up many times. Losses at the gene ends were 4 bases for V and 2 bases for J; bases not matched to a gene: 8. CDR1 SGHNT and CDR2 YYREEE come from the germline V gene (reference sequence). CDR3 length: 17 residues. This entry is derived from a study of T-cell reconstitution after alpha-beta-depleted transplantation in children. TCRbeta library preparation incorporated unique molecular identifiers. TCRdb recomputed calls from the PCR reads with MiXCR, one row per CDR3 protein. Among a few hundred thousand distinct CDR3 sequences listed, 7.5% to 10% were seen once.

This TCR came from a human donor who donated a stem cell graft to a child with SCID. This specimen was PBMCs from the stem cell graft donor, taken from the stem cell graft. The chain recombines TRBV5-4 with TRBJ2-6; 8 nucleotides align to TRBD1. The CDR3 protein is CASSPRQGLPGANVLTF. The CDR3 DNA reads TGTGCCAGCAGCCCCCGACAGGGGTTACCTGGGGCCAACGTCCTGACTTTC.